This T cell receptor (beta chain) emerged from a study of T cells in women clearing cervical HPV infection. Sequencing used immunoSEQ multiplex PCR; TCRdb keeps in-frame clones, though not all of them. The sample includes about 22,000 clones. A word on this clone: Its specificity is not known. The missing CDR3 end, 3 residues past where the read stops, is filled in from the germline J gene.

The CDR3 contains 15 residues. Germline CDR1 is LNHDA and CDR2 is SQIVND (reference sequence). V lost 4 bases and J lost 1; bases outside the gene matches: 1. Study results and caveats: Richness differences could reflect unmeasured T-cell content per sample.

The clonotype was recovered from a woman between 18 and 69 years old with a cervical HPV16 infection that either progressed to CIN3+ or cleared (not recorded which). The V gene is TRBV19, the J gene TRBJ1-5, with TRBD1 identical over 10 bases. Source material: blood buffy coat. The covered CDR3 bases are TGTGCCAGTAGTAGGGACAGGGGCAGCAATCAGCCC. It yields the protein CASSRDRGSNQP. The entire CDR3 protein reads CASSRDRGSNQPQHF.